The rows below give T cell receptor beta chains drawn from one sample of a study of blood T cell repertoires in COVID-19. The assay was immunoSEQ multiplex PCR, and TCRdb's table has in-frame clones only and misses some. The profile shows around 130,000 clones, 84% of them singletons. Sample: peripheral blood. Receptors were obtained from an older woman with acute or convalescent COVID-19. Each CDR3 is given with its conserved first and last residue. The order of the fields is V gene, J gene, D gene, clone size, CDR3 DNA, CDR3 protein. A D gene is named only where the DNA matches it firmly. Size is omitted from some rows. Given values are once, few, many or a class for expanded clones.

v_gene: TRBV5-1; j_gene: TRBJ1-3; d_gene: NA; abundance: once; CDR3nt: TGCGCCAGCAGCTTGTATTACAGCTCTGGAAACACCATATATTTT; CDR3aa: CASSLYYSSGNTIYF
v_gene: TRBV7-8; j_gene: TRBJ1-4; d_gene: NA; abundance: once; CDR3nt: TGTGCCAGCAGCGCTAGGGGGTCTAATGAAAAACTGTTTTTT; CDR3aa: CASSARGSNEKLFF
v_gene: TRBV5-4; j_gene: TRBJ2-1; d_gene: TRBD1; abundance: NA; CDR3nt: TGTGCCAGCAGCTTGGACCCGGGACAGTACAATGAGCAGTTCTTC; CDR3aa: CASSLDPGQYNEQFF
v_gene: TRBV4-2; j_gene: TRBJ2-2; d_gene: TRBD1; abundance: once; CDR3nt: TGTGCCAGCAGAGAACCCGGGACAGGGAGGATGTTTTTT; CDR3aa: CASREPGTGRMFF
v_gene: TRBV5-1; j_gene: TRBJ2-3; d_gene: TRBD1; abundance: NA; CDR3nt: TGCGCCAGCACCATTACCGGGACAGGGAGCGCAGATACGCAGTATTTT; CDR3aa: CASTITGTGSADTQYF
v_gene: TRBV5-1; j_gene: TRBJ2-5; d_gene: NA; abundance: NA; CDR3nt: TGCGCCAGCAGTCGCTGGGGGGTAGAAGAGACCCAGTACTTC; CDR3aa: CASSRWGVEETQYF
v_gene: TRBV11-2; j_gene: TRBJ2-3; d_gene: NA; abundance: few; CDR3nt: TGTGCCAGCAGCCCCGAGTTCGGGGGCACAGATACGCAGTATTTT; CDR3aa: CASSPEFGGTDTQYF
v_gene: TRBV7-9; j_gene: TRBJ2-1; d_gene: TRBD2; abundance: once; CDR3nt: TGTGCCAGCAGCTTAGGTCTACTAGCGGAGCAGTTCTTC; CDR3aa: CASSLGLLAEQFF
v_gene: TRBV15; j_gene: TRBJ1-1; d_gene: NA; abundance: NA; CDR3nt: TGTGCCACCAGCAGAGATTTCCCAGGGAACACTGAAGCTTTCTTT; CDR3aa: CATSRDFPGNTEAFF
v_gene: TRBV5-1; j_gene: TRBJ1-1; d_gene: NA; abundance: NA; CDR3nt: TGCGCCAGCAGCTTGGACAGGGTAATTTTGAACACTGAAGCTTTCTTT; CDR3aa: CASSLDRVILNTEAFF
v_gene: TRBV5-1; j_gene: TRBJ2-3; d_gene: NA; abundance: once; CDR3nt: TGCGCCAGCAGCCGACGGACAGAAGGGACAGATACGCAGTATTTT; CDR3aa: CASSRRTEGTDTQYF
v_gene: TRBV10-3; j_gene: TRBJ1-2; d_gene: TRBD1; abundance: NA; CDR3nt: TGTGCCATCGTAGATGGGACAGCCTATGGCTACACCTTC; CDR3aa: CAIVDGTAYGYTF
v_gene: TRBV7-2; j_gene: TRBJ2-3; d_gene: TRBD2; abundance: NA; CDR3nt: TGTGCCAGCAGCCTGGAGCCTGGGACTAGCGGGGTAGCGCAGTATTTT; CDR3aa: CASSLEPGTSGVAQYF
v_gene: TRBV3-1/TRBV3-2; j_gene: TRBJ2-2; d_gene: NA; abundance: NA; CDR3nt: TGTGCCGCCGCAAGGGGGAACACCGGGGAGCTGTTTTTT; CDR3aa: CAAARGNTGELFF
v_gene: TRBV28; j_gene: TRBJ2-1; d_gene: NA; abundance: NA; CDR3nt: TGTGCCAGCAGCCCCCCGGGGACAACAAGCAATGAGCAGTTCTTC; CDR3aa: CASSPPGTTSNEQFF
v_gene: TRBV7-2; j_gene: TRBJ1-5; d_gene: TRBD1; abundance: NA; CDR3nt: TGTGCCAGCAGTCTCCCGACAGGGTGGGGTCAGCCCCAGCATTTT; CDR3aa: CASSLPTGWGQPQHF
v_gene: TRBV30; j_gene: TRBJ1-2; d_gene: NA; abundance: once; CDR3nt: TGTGCCTTAACCCCAGGGAAAAATGGCTACACCTTC; CDR3aa: CALTPGKNGYTF
v_gene: TRBV10-3; j_gene: TRBJ1-1; d_gene: NA; abundance: once; CDR3nt: TGTGCCATCAGTGAGTCCCGGGGAGCTTTCTTT; CDR3aa: CAISESRGAFF
v_gene: TRBV19; j_gene: TRBJ1-2; d_gene: NA; abundance: NA; CDR3nt: TGTGCCAGTATTTCGCTCCGGGATTCTGGCCCCTATGGCTACACCTTC; CDR3aa: CASISLRDSGPYGYTF
v_gene: TRBV24-1; j_gene: TRBJ1-2; d_gene: NA; abundance: NA; CDR3nt: TGTGCCACCCGGGGGTCGGCTAACTATGGCTACACCTTC; CDR3aa: CATRGSANYGYTF
v_gene: TRBV6-4; j_gene: TRBJ2-2; d_gene: NA; abundance: NA; CDR3nt: TGTGCCAGCAGTGACTCGATCAGGGGCGACACCGGGGAGCTGTTTTTT; CDR3aa: CASSDSIRGDTGELFF
v_gene: TRBV11-2; j_gene: TRBJ1-1; d_gene: NA; abundance: NA; CDR3nt: TGTGCCAGCAGCTCGAGGACGGGAGGTGTTACTGAAGCTTTCTTT; CDR3aa: CASSSRTGGVTEAFF
v_gene: TRBV27; j_gene: TRBJ1-1; d_gene: TRBD1; abundance: NA; CDR3nt: TGTGCCAGCAGTTTATACCGGGACAGACACACTGAAGCTTTCTTT; CDR3aa: CASSLYRDRHTEAFF
v_gene: TRBV27; j_gene: TRBJ1-5; d_gene: TRBD1; abundance: NA; CDR3nt: TGTGCCAGCAGTGTACAGACAGGGCTCAATCAGCCCCAGCATTTT; CDR3aa: CASSVQTGLNQPQHF
v_gene: TRBV7-9; j_gene: TRBJ1-1; d_gene: NA; abundance: NA; CDR3nt: TGTGCCAGCAGCTTAGGAGGCCCGGCTTTCTTT; CDR3aa: CASSLGGPAFF
v_gene: TRBV9; j_gene: TRBJ2-5; d_gene: NA; abundance: few; CDR3nt: TGTGCCAGCAGCGTAGGGGCAGGACATACGGAGACCCAGTACTTC; CDR3aa: CASSVGAGHTETQYF
v_gene: TRBV6-2/TRBV6-3; j_gene: TRBJ1-2; d_gene: NA; abundance: NA; CDR3nt: TGTGCCAGCAGCCGGACAGAGAACTATGGCTACACCTTC; CDR3aa: CASSRTENYGYTF
v_gene: TRBV7-6; j_gene: TRBJ2-5; d_gene: NA; abundance: NA; CDR3nt: TGTGCCAGCAGCTCACCGGGCCCCACGGGGGCCCAGTACTTC; CDR3aa: CASSSPGPTGAQYF
v_gene: TRBV25-1; j_gene: TRBJ2-5; d_gene: TRBD1; abundance: NA; CDR3nt: TGTGCCAGCAGTGATTTAGGGGAGAGGGGGCAGGGAGAGACCCAGTACTTC; CDR3aa: CASSDLGERGQGETQYF
v_gene: TRBV2; j_gene: TRBJ1-1; d_gene: TRBD1; abundance: NA; CDR3nt: TGTGCCAGCAGTGTCAGGGGGCGGACTGAAGCTTTCTTT; CDR3aa: CASSVRGRTEAFF
v_gene: TRBV7-3; j_gene: TRBJ1-4; d_gene: NA; abundance: NA; CDR3nt: TGTGCCAGCAGTTACCAACCGGGTGAAAAACTGTTTTTT; CDR3aa: CASSYQPGEKLFF
v_gene: TRBV7-9; j_gene: TRBJ1-3; d_gene: NA; abundance: few; CDR3nt: TGTGCCACCGAGCGGGGGAATGGAAACACCATATATTTT; CDR3aa: CATERGNGNTIYF
v_gene: TRBV29-1; j_gene: TRBJ1-2; d_gene: NA; abundance: NA; CDR3nt: TGCAGCGTTGAATTTATGGCACAAAACTATGGCTACACCTTC; CDR3aa: CSVEFMAQNYGYTF
v_gene: TRBV9; j_gene: TRBJ1-3; d_gene: NA; abundance: NA; CDR3nt: TGTGCCAGCAGCGCCCGGGGCGCGGGAGGAAACACCATATATTTT; CDR3aa: CASSARGAGGNTIYF
v_gene: TRBV15; j_gene: TRBJ1-5; d_gene: NA; abundance: NA; CDR3nt: TGTGCCACCAGCAGAGTCGGGGATCAGCCCCAGCATTTT; CDR3aa: CATSRVGDQPQHF
v_gene: TRBV7-3; j_gene: TRBJ1-2; d_gene: TRBD1; abundance: few; CDR3nt: TGTGCCAGTTGCTGCCATCCGGGACAGGGAGTCGGCTACACCTTC; CDR3aa: CASCCHPGQGVGYTF
v_gene: TRBV28; j_gene: TRBJ2-7; d_gene: TRBD1; abundance: NA; CDR3nt: TGTGCCAGCAGTCCCTGGACAGGGGGCGCTGAGCAGTACTTC; CDR3aa: CASSPWTGGAEQYF
v_gene: TRBV6-6; j_gene: TRBJ1-1; d_gene: TRBD1; abundance: NA; CDR3nt: TGTGCCAGCACCCAGATGGACAGGGGGAAAACTGAAGCTTTCTTT; CDR3aa: CASTQMDRGKTEAFF
v_gene: TRBV6-5; j_gene: TRBJ1-3; d_gene: NA; abundance: NA; CDR3nt: TGTGCCAGCAGGAAGGTGGGAGACACCATATATTTT; CDR3aa: CASRKVGDTIYF
v_gene: TRBV5-4; j_gene: TRBJ1-2; d_gene: TRBD1; abundance: NA; CDR3nt: TGTGCCAGCAGCCGAGCTGGGACAGCGAAGTATGGCTACACCTTC; CDR3aa: CASSRAGTAKYGYTF
v_gene: TRBV5-4; j_gene: TRBJ1-1; d_gene: TRBD1; abundance: NA; CDR3nt: TGTGCCAGCAGCTTGGAACAGGGGGTGACTGAAGCTTTCTTT; CDR3aa: CASSLEQGVTEAFF
v_gene: TRBV30; j_gene: TRBJ1-2; d_gene: NA; abundance: NA; CDR3nt: TGTGCCTGGAGTGTAAGCAATTTTAATGGCTACACCTTC; CDR3aa: CAWSVSNFNGYTF
v_gene: TRBV2; j_gene: TRBJ1-1; d_gene: NA; abundance: NA; CDR3nt: TGTGCCAGCTGGGGGGGGGCTGAAGCTTTCTTT; CDR3aa: CASWGGAEAFF
v_gene: TRBV6-4; j_gene: TRBJ2-2; d_gene: TRBD2; abundance: few; CDR3nt: TGTGCCAGCAGTGAAATTGCGGGGGACACCGGGGAGCTGTTTTTT; CDR3aa: CASSEIAGDTGELFF
v_gene: TRBV7-9; j_gene: TRBJ2-7; d_gene: TRBD1; abundance: NA; CDR3nt: TGTGCCAGCAGAGACAGCCAGGGGGCTCACTACGAGCAGTACTTC; CDR3aa: CASRDSQGAHYEQYF
v_gene: TRBV10-2; j_gene: TRBJ1-2; d_gene: NA; abundance: few; CDR3nt: TGCGCCAGCAGTGAGACCTACTTTGGTGGCTACACCTTC; CDR3aa: CASSETYFGGYTF
v_gene: TRBV5-1; j_gene: TRBJ2-1; d_gene: TRBD1; abundance: NA; CDR3nt: TGCGCCAGCAAGGGGACAGTCGCCAATGAGCAGTTCTTC; CDR3aa: CASKGTVANEQFF
v_gene: TRBV5-1; j_gene: TRBJ2-3; d_gene: TRBD1; abundance: NA; CDR3nt: TGCGCCAGCAGCTTGGGTCTTGGACAGGGGGCCACAGATACGCAGTATTTT; CDR3aa: CASSLGLGQGATDTQYF
v_gene: TRBV2; j_gene: TRBJ1-2; d_gene: NA; abundance: NA; CDR3nt: TGTGCCAGCAAAAAGAGTCCGGGAGAAAACTATGGCTACACCTTC; CDR3aa: CASKKSPGENYGYTF
v_gene: TRBV6-5; j_gene: TRBJ1-2; d_gene: TRBD1; abundance: NA; CDR3nt: TGTGCCAGCAGTTACTCCGGTCAGGGGGCAGGGTATGGCTACACCTTC; CDR3aa: CASSYSGQGAGYGYTF
v_gene: TRBV27; j_gene: TRBJ1-1; d_gene: NA; abundance: NA; CDR3nt: TGTGCCAGCAGTCCCAGGGCAGGGGTGAACACTGAAGCTTTCTTT; CDR3aa: CASSPRAGVNTEAFF
v_gene: TRBV12-3/TRBV12-4; j_gene: TRBJ1-2; d_gene: NA; abundance: NA; CDR3nt: TGTGCCAGCAGTCCAACAGGGAACTATGGCTACACCTTC; CDR3aa: CASSPTGNYGYTF
v_gene: TRBV11-2; j_gene: TRBJ1-1; d_gene: NA; abundance: NA; CDR3nt: TGTGCCGGGTCGACAGGAATGAACACTGAAGCTTTCTTT; CDR3aa: CAGSTGMNTEAFF
v_gene: TRBV6-6; j_gene: TRBJ1-2; d_gene: TRBD1; abundance: few; CDR3nt: TGTGCCAGCAGACTACCGGGACAGGGACCCTATGGCTACACCTTC; CDR3aa: CASRLPGQGPYGYTF
v_gene: TRBV10-3; j_gene: TRBJ1-1; d_gene: NA; abundance: NA; CDR3nt: TGTGCCACCCAGGGAAATGCCCAGAACACTGAAGCTTTCTTT; CDR3aa: CATQGNAQNTEAFF
v_gene: TRBV5-1; j_gene: TRBJ1-5; d_gene: NA; abundance: NA; CDR3nt: TGCGCCAGCAGCTCCGCAGGGAATCAGCCCCAGCATTTT; CDR3aa: CASSSAGNQPQHF
v_gene: TRBV4-1; j_gene: TRBJ1-1; d_gene: NA; abundance: NA; CDR3nt: TGCGCCAGCAGCCAAGGCTGGGCCCAGAACACTGAAGCTTTCTTT; CDR3aa: CASSQGWAQNTEAFF
v_gene: TRBV2; j_gene: TRBJ1-6; d_gene: NA; abundance: NA; CDR3nt: TGTGCCAGCACCCAGGGAGGTGGTAATTCACCCCTCCACTTT; CDR3aa: CASTQGGGNSPLHF
v_gene: TRBV2; j_gene: TRBJ1-2; d_gene: TRBD1; abundance: NA; CDR3nt: TGTGCCAGCAGTGTCACCGGGACAGGCCTCTATGGCTACACCTTC; CDR3aa: CASSVTGTGLYGYTF